This TCR beta chain stems from a study of neurological immune-mediated disorders. TCRdb re-called the 5' RACE reads through MiXCR, storing one row per CDR3 protein. This sample has roughly 10,000 distinct CDR3 sequences; approximately 21% occur once, and the top ten carry approximately 50%. This clonotype showed up many times. J lost 2 bases, V lost 5 bases, and 7 bases had no gene match. There are 15 residues in the CDR3. CDR1 is SEHNR and CDR2 is FQNEAQ in the germline V gene (reference sequence). The clonotype comes from a woman in her sixties with HTLV-1-associated myelopathy (HAM/TSP). The sample consisted of CD8+ T cells from blood. This chain connects TRBV7-9 to TRBJ2-3; 7 bases map to TRBD1. CDR3 sequence (DNA): TGTGCCAGCAGCCCACGGGACAGATTCACAGATACGCAGTATTTT. Translated, it gives CASSPRDRFTDTQYF.